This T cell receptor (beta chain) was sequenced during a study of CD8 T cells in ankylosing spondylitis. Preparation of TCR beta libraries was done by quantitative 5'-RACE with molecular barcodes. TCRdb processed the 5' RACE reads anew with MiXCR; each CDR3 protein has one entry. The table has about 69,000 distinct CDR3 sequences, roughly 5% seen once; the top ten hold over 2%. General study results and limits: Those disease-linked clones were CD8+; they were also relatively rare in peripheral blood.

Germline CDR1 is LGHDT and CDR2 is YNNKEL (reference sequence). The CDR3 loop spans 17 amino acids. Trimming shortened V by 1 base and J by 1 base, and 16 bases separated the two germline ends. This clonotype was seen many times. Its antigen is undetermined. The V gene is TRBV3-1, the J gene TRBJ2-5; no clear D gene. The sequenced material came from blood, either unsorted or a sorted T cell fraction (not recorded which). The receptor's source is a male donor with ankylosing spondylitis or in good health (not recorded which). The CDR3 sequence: CASSQAARITFQETQYF. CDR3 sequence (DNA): TGTGCCAGCAGCCAAGCCGCTCGAATTACCTTCCAAGAGACCCAGTACTTC.